This entry lists 8 T cell receptor beta chains sequenced from one sample in a study of cytomegalovirus exposure and HLA in healthy donors. The PCR had 60 Vbeta and 13 Jbeta primers. Profiling relied on immunoSEQ multiplex PCR, and the TCRdb table lists in-frame clones only, not all of them. Of 190,000 or so clones listed, about four fifths are singletons. The sequencing input was PBMCs. All receptors derive from a girl aged 5-17 years in good health and CMV-seropositive.

There are a few counts of this clone. The chain is built from TRBV7-6 and TRBJ2-7; TRBD2 aligns across 8 bases. Germline V CDR1 and CDR2: SGHVS, FNYEAQ. Losses at the gene ends were 4 bases for V and 1 base for J; bases not matched to a gene: 6. The CDR3 runs to 15 residues. The CDR3 bases are TGTGCCAGCAGCTCCCAAGCGGGGGTGTCCTACGAGCAGTACTTC. This sequence encodes CASSSQAGVSYEQYF.

This clone came up once. The chain combines TRBV7-2 with TRBJ1-6; possible D gene TRBD1, 5 bases. Germline V CDR1 and CDR2: SGHTA, FQGNSA. Between the trimmed V and J ends, which lost 5 bases and 5 bases, there was a span of 16 bases. There are 16 residues in the CDR3. The CDR3 reads CASSLLGATHNSPLHF. CDR3 coding DNA: TGTGCCAGCAGCCTCCTTGGGGCCACCCATAATTCACCCCTCCACTTT.

The gene calls are TRBV30 and TRBJ1-2; D might be TRBD1 (5 bases). The CDR3 is 13 residues long. Germline loops: CDR1 GTSNPN, CDR2 SVGIG (reference sequence). With 0 bases removed from V and 2 bases from J, the gap between germline ends came to 7 bases. This CDR3 reads CAWSVAGNYGYTF. The CDR3 DNA reads TGTGCCTGGAGTGTAGCAGGGAACTATGGCTACACCTTC.

The gene calls are TRBV27 and TRBJ2-7; D unclear. This CDR3 has 13 amino acids. Germline values: CDR1 MNHEY, CDR2 SMNVEV (reference sequence). V lost 6 bases and J lost 3, with 12 bases in between. CDR3 bases: TGTGCCAGCAGCCCCGTCCTCTACTACGAGCAGTACTTC. Translating gives CASSPVLYYEQYF.

This clone was detected only a few times. The CDR3 coding sequence is TGTGCCAGCTCAGCGCCGGGACAGGGTTTATACGAGCAGTACTTC. Its protein is CASSAPGQGLYEQYF. The genes are TRBV18 and TRBJ2-7; 9 bases map to TRBD1. Germline loops: CDR1 KGHSH, CDR2 LQKENI. V lost 5 bases, J lost 4 bases, and 9 bases stayed unmatched. CDR3 size: 15 residues. Based on the CDR3 plus reference TRBV18 and TRBJ2-7, the full variable domain is NAGVMQNPRHLVRRRGQEARLRCSPMKGHSHVYWYRQLPEEGLKFMVYLQKENIIDESGMPKERFSAEFPKEGPSILRIQQVVRGDSAAYFCASSAPGQGLYEQYFGPGTRLTVT.

The chain links TRBV10-3 to TRBJ1-2; unclear D gene. Trimming took off 0 bases at V and 8 bases at J, with 10 bases between the two ends. Per the germline V gene, CDR1 is ENHRY and CDR2 is SYGVKD. This CDR3 spans 13 amino acids. This CDR3 reads CAISESRERGYTF. CDR3 sequence (DNA): TGTGCCATCAGTGAGTCGAGAGAGCGGGGCTACACCTTC.

This clone appeared a few times. This rearrangement joins TRBV5-5 to TRBJ1-1; maybe TRBD1 (5 bases). From germline, CDR1 is SGHKS and CDR2 YYEKEE (reference sequence). V lost 4 bases to trimming and J lost 3 bases, with 10 bases between them. The CDR3 has 13 amino acids. Here the CDR3 reads CASSPQGYTEAFF. As DNA, the CDR3 is TGTGCCAGCAGCCCCCAGGGTTACACTGAAGCTTTCTTT.

This chain links TRBV5-1 with TRBJ2-3; 10 nucleotides align to TRBD2. The junction had 1 base not matched to a gene; V was cut back by 7 bases and J by 2 bases. The CDR3 covers 13 residues. The germline V gene has CDR1 SGHRS and CDR2 YFSETQ. The CDR3 sequence: CASGLAVTDTQYF. The CDR3 region has the DNA TGCGCCAGCGGACTAGCGGTCACAGATACGCAGTATTTT.